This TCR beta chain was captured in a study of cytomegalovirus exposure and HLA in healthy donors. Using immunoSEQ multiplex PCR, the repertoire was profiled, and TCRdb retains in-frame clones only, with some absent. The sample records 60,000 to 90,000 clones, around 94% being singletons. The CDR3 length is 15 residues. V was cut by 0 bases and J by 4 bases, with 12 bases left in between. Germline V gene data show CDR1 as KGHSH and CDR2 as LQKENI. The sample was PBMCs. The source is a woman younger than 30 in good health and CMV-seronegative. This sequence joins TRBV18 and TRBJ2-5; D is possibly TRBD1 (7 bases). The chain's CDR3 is CASSPPGQGGETQYF. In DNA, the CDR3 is TGTGCCAGCTCACCACCCGGCCAGGGGGGAGAGACCCAGTACTTC.